Below, 32 T cell receptor beta chains from the same sample are listed, as sequenced in a study of cytomegalovirus exposure and HLA in healthy donors. 60 Vbeta and 13 Jbeta primers were used in PCR. Libraries were prepared by immunoSEQ multiplex PCR; TCRdb keeps only in-frame clonotypes and omits some of them. The sample lists 90,000 to 150,000 clones, 65% to 85% occurring once. Sequencing was carried out using PBMCs. These TCRs come from a man aged 50 to 60 in good health and CMV-seropositive.

This chain joins TRBV18 and TRBJ2-3; D gene unclear. Germline loops: CDR1 KGHSH, CDR2 LQKENI. This CDR3 has 11 amino acids. Trimming took off 6 bases at V and 6 bases at J, with 7 bases between the two ends. The CDR3 DNA sequence: TGTGCCAGCTCCCAATCCGATACGCAGTATTTT. Amino acid sequence: CASSQSDTQYF.

V is TRBV19 and J is TRBJ1-2; possibly TRBD1 for D (5 bases). Germline-derived CDR1 and CDR2 are LNHDA and SQIVND (reference sequence). This CDR3 contains 15 residues. V was trimmed by 5 bases and J by 6 bases, leaving 19 bases between them. The CDR3 sequence is CASSEQGELVDGYTF. In DNA, the CDR3 is TGTGCCAGTAGTGAGCAGGGCGAATTGGTGGATGGCTACACCTTC.

V gene TRBV11-2 combines with J gene TRBJ2-5; the match to TRBD1 covers 7 bases. Germline CDR1 reads SGHAT; CDR2 reads FQNNGV. This CDR3 has 15 residues. V was pared by 4 bases and J by 4 bases, with 9 bases of the junction left unmatched. CDR3 amino acids: CASSYSAGGAETQYF. Written as DNA, the CDR3 is TGTGCCAGCAGCTACTCAGCAGGGGGAGCAGAGACCCAGTACTTC.

The chain recombines TRBV4-1 with TRBJ2-5; no definite D call. CDR1 and CDR2 (germline): MGHRA, YSYEKL. Trimming shortened V by 6 bases and J by 5 bases, and 13 bases separated the two germline ends. This CDR3 has 13 residues. The CDR3 loop is CASSPVVFETQYF. In nucleotides, the CDR3 is TGCGCCAGCAGTCCCGTAGTGTTTGAGACCCAGTACTTC.

In its sample, this clone was seen a few times. This chain connects TRBV19 to TRBJ2-2; D not certain. Germline-derived CDR1 and CDR2 are LNHDA and SQIVND (reference sequence). The V end lost 4 bases, the J end lost 0 bases, and 6 bases lay between the germline ends. The length of the CDR3 is 14 residues. The CDR3 sequence is CASSRAPNTGELFF. CDR3 nucleotides: TGTGCCAGTAGTAGGGCACCGAACACCGGGGAGCTGTTTTTT.

There are a few counts of this clone. The chain employs TRBV6-1 and TRBJ2-1, with 10 positions matching TRBD2. Germline V CDR1 and CDR2: MNHNS, SASEGT. CDR3 length: 15 residues. J lost 9 bases, V lost 2 bases, and 7 bases had no gene match. The DNA for the CDR3 is TGTGCCAGCAGTGAACTGGCTAGCGGGAGCACTGAGCAGTTCTTC. Amino acids: CASSELASGSTEQFF.

This sequence joins TRBV6-5 and TRBJ2-7; a possible D gene is TRBD2 (7 bases). Germline lookup yields CDR1 MNHEY and CDR2 SVGAGI. This CDR3 spans 14 amino acids. Trimming pared 5 bases from V and 2 bases from J, leaving 13 bases between. The CDR3 protein is CASSARGGAYEQYF. CDR3 coding DNA: TGTGCCAGCAGTGCGAGGGGGGGGGCCTACGAGCAGTACTTC.

The genes are TRBV19 and TRBJ1-5; 9 positions agree with TRBD1. Germline V CDR1 and CDR2: LNHDA, SQIVND (reference sequence). CDR3 length equals 20 residues. V gave up 4 bases and J gave up 2 bases; unmatched junction bases: 18. CDR3 in DNA: TGTGCCAGTAGTAGGAAGATACCGGGACAGGGAGGTATAGGCAATCAGCCCCAGCATTTT. Its translation: CASSRKIPGQGGIGNQPQHF. Full variable domain (remainder filled in from reference TRBV19 and TRBJ1-5): DGGITQSPKYLFRKEGQNVTLSCEQNLNHDAMYWYRQDPGQGLRLIYYSQIVNDFQKGDIAEGYSVSREKKESFPLTVTSAQKNPTAFYLCASSRKIPGQGGIGNQPQHFGDGTRLSIL.

This CDR3 reads CASSQESYNNQPQHF. The CDR3 DNA is TGCGCCAGCAGCCAAGAGTCCTATAACAATCAGCCCCAGCATTTT. The chain recombines TRBV4-3 with TRBJ1-5; D is unclear. Per germline, CDR1 LGHNA and CDR2 YSLEER. Trimming stripped 0 bases from V and 3 bases from J, with 9 bases between. The CDR3 extends over 15 amino acids.

Comments on this clone: Distinct nucleotide sequences in the sample also encode this CDR3. This sequence joins TRBV19 and TRBJ1-5; maybe TRBD1 (6 bases). The CDR3 has 14 amino acids. V was cut by 3 bases and J by 3 bases, with 9 bases left in between. The germline gives CDR1 LNHDA, CDR2 SQIVND (reference sequence). CDR3 sequence (DNA): TGTGCCAGTAGTATCAGGGACACCAATCAGCCCCAGCATTTT. It yields the protein CASSIRDTNQPQHF. Together with reference TRBV19 and TRBJ1-5, the CDR3 gives the full variable domain: DGGITQSPKYLFRKEGQNVTLSCEQNLNHDAMYWYRQDPGQGLRLIYYSQIVNDFQKGDIAEGYSVSREKKESFPLTVTSAQKNPTAFYLCASSIRDTNQPQHFGDGTRLSIL.

The rearrangement uses TRBV6-6 and TRBJ2-1; 9 positions agree with TRBD2. The CDR3 contains 15 residues. V trimming: 4 bases; J trimming: 4 bases; junction bases outside the gene matches: 5. CDR1 and CDR2 from the germline V gene are MNHNY and SVGAGI (reference sequence). This CDR3 reads CASSSQRGAYNEQFF. CDR3 bases: TGTGCCAGCAGTTCCCAGCGGGGGGCGTACAATGAGCAGTTCTTC.

The V call is TRBV6-5, the J call TRBJ2-7, with 11 positions matching TRBD2. J gave up 3 bases and V 2 bases, and 3 bases lay outside the gene matches. This CDR3 comprises 15 residues. Germline-derived CDR1 and CDR2 are MNHEY and SVGAGI. The CDR3 DNA sequence: TGTGCCAGCAGTTACGTAGCGGGAGGGAACTACGAGCAGTACTTC. It yields the protein CASSYVAGGNYEQYF.

The chain carries TRBV27 and TRBJ2-7, with 8 bases lining up with TRBD1. The V and J ends lost 6 bases and 0 bases, in that order; junction bases with no gene match: 13. Germline-derived CDR1 and CDR2 are MNHEY and SMNVEV (reference sequence). The CDR3 length is 17 residues. DNA for the CDR3: TGTGCCAGCAGCCTGTACCGGACAGGGAGCAACTCCTACGAGCAGTACTTC. This gives the protein CASSLYRTGSNSYEQYF.

The rearrangement joins TRBV11-3 to TRBJ2-2, with TRBD2 matching 10 bases. The trim removed 5 bases at V and 4 bases at J, leaving 4 bases unmatched. CDR1 is SGHNT, CDR2 YENEEA, per germline. The CDR3 totals 15 residues. CDR3 sequence (DNA): TGTGCCAGCAGCAGTGGACTAGCGGCCACCGGGGAGCTGTTTTTT. This codes for CASSSGLAATGELFF.

V gene TRBV28 combines with J gene TRBJ1-1; no definite D call. Trimming removed 3 bases from V and 4 bases from J, with 9 bases in between. The germline CDR1 and CDR2 sequences are MDHEN and SYDVKM. CDR3 length equals 13 residues. The CDR3: CASSFLGSTEAFF. In DNA, the CDR3 is TGTGCCAGCAGTTTCCTAGGGAGCACTGAAGCTTTCTTT.

The V call is TRBV7-9, the J call TRBJ2-1; 15 nucleotides agree with TRBD2. Trimming took 5 bases from V and 5 from J; bases not matched to a gene: 7. The CDR3 contains 17 residues. Germline V gene sequence: CDR1 SEHNR, CDR2 FQNEAQ (reference sequence). The CDR3 nucleotides read TGTGCCAGCAGCCCGGGACTAGCGGGGGGTATCCACAATGAGCAGTTCTTC. This sequence encodes CASSPGLAGGIHNEQFF.

This chain joins TRBV2 and TRBJ2-1; 11 bases agree with TRBD2. The germline V gene has CDR1 SNHLY and CDR2 FYNNEI. This CDR3 contains 16 residues. The V and J ends lost 3 bases and 8 bases, in that order; junction bases with no gene match: 9. The CDR3 region is CASSDLLAGGGDEQFF. The CDR3, as DNA: TGTGCCAGCAGTGACCTTCTAGCGGGAGGTGGGGATGAGCAGTTCTTC.

In this sample, this clone turned up once. The V gene is TRBV25-1, the J gene TRBJ2-5; TRBD1 agrees at 8 bases. TRBJ2-7 matches the DNA end more closely, so the J call is doubtful. From germline, CDR1 is MGHDK and CDR2 SYGVNS. The CDR3 has 16 amino acids. CDR3 amino acids: CASSGQAIGDSHEQYF. The CDR3 DNA reads TGTGCCAGCTCGGGACAGGCGATTGGAGATTCCCACGAGCAGTACTTC.

This clone was counted a few times. J is TRBJ2-5 and V is TRBV7-2; tentative D call: TRBD2 (5 bases). There are 13 residues in the CDR3. CDR1 is SGHTA, CDR2 FQGNSA, per germline. V dropped 5 bases and J dropped 5 bases, with 12 bases sitting between them. CDR3 DNA sequence: TGTGCCAGCAGCCCCAGCGGACCGGAGACCCAGTACTTC. Amino acids: CASSPSGPETQYF.

The chain carries TRBV4-1 and TRBJ2-2; TRBD2 matches at 8 bases. V lost 0 bases and J lost 7; bases outside the gene matches: 16. From germline, CDR1 is MGHRA and CDR2 YSYEKL. CDR3 size: 19 residues. The CDR3 reads CASSQDHSPGGFGFGELFF. As DNA, the CDR3 is TGCGCCAGCAGCCAAGACCACAGCCCGGGAGGGTTCGGGTTCGGGGAGCTGTTTTTT.

The CDR3 spells CASSGDFARTDTQYF. Written as DNA, the CDR3 is TGTGCCAGCAGTGGGGACTTCGCTCGCACAGATACGCAGTATTTT. The rearrangement joins TRBV2 to TRBJ2-3; D perhaps matches TRBD2 (6 bases). This CDR3 is 15 amino acids long. Germline V gene lookup returns CDR1 SNHLY and CDR2 FYNNEI. With 4 bases removed from V and 1 base from J, the gap between germline ends came to 12 bases.

The chain combines TRBV25-1 with TRBJ1-4; D possibly corresponds to TRBD1 (5 bases). CDR1 is MGHDK, CDR2 SYGVNS, per germline. This CDR3 is 13 amino acids long. Trimming stripped 5 bases from V and 3 bases from J, with 7 bases between. As DNA, the CDR3 is TGTGCCAGCAGTAGGGGTTCTAATGAAAAACTGTTTTTT. It translates to CASSRGSNEKLFF.

The chain links TRBV5-4 to TRBJ2-2; 8 bases are shared with TRBD1. The V gene's germline CDR1 is SGHNT and CDR2 YYREEE (reference sequence). V gave up 4 bases and J gave up 2 bases; unmatched junction bases: 7. The CDR3 runs 16 residues. In DNA form, the CDR3 reads TGTGCCAGCAGCACTCGACAGGGGCAAAACACCGGGGAGCTGTTTTTT. It yields the protein CASSTRQGQNTGELFF.

There are a few counts of this clone. J is TRBJ2-3 and V is TRBV5-4; 7 bases line up with TRBD1. Losses at the gene ends were 4 bases for V and 0 bases for J; bases not matched to a gene: 5. The germline V gene has CDR1 SGHNT and CDR2 YYREEE (reference sequence). The CDR3 is 15 amino acids. The CDR3 nucleotides are TGTGCCAGCAGCCCACCGGGACAGAGCACAGATACGCAGTATTTT. It yields the protein CASSPPGQSTDTQYF.

This clone showed up just once. The chain links TRBV11-2 to TRBJ2-7, with D perhaps TRBD1 (5 bases). Per germline, CDR1 SGHAT and CDR2 FQNNGV. The CDR3 consists of 14 residues. V was shortened by 4 bases and J by 0 bases, with 10 bases between the two germline ends. The CDR3 region is CASSSDINSYEQYF. In nucleotides, the CDR3 is TGTGCCAGCAGCTCGGACATCAACTCCTACGAGCAGTACTTC.

The CDR3 bases are TGCGCCAGCAGCTCGCGTGGGGACAGGGTTGGTGGCTACACCTTC. Encoded protein: CASSSRGDRVGGYTF. This chain connects TRBV5-1 to TRBJ1-2; 9 bases fit TRBD1. Losses at the gene ends were 3 bases for V and 7 bases for J; bases not matched to a gene: 10. CDR1 SGHRS and CDR2 YFSETQ come from the germline V gene. The CDR3 has 15 residues.

This chain links TRBV9 with TRBJ2-7; tentative D call: TRBD2 (6 bases). V dropped 0 bases and J dropped 2 bases, with 12 bases sitting between them. Germline CDR1 SGDLS, CDR2 YYNGEE. The CDR3 is 15 residues long. The CDR3 nucleotides read TGTGCCAGCAGCGTAGGCCAGCGGGCCACCTACGAGCAGTACTTC. Amino acids: CASSVGQRATYEQYF.

The V call is TRBV2, the J call TRBJ2-2, with D uncertain. V was clipped by 7 bases and J by 2 bases, with 5 bases between them. The CDR3 is 12 amino acids. Germline V CDR1 and CDR2: SNHLY, FYNNEI. CDR3 sequence reads: CASKLNTGELFF. CDR3 nucleotides: TGTGCCAGCAAGCTCAACACCGGGGAGCTGTTTTTT.

This clone was detected a few times. V and J are TRBV7-9 and TRBJ2-7; TRBD1 matches 12 bases. The CDR3 sequence is 15 residues long. Germline V gene data show CDR1 as SEHNR and CDR2 as FQNEAQ (reference sequence). Losses at the gene ends were 6 bases for V and 5 bases for J; bases not matched to a gene: 8. CDR3 loop: CASRAGTGGVDEQYF. Here the CDR3 DNA reads TGTGCCAGCAGGGCCGGGACAGGGGGCGTCGACGAGCAGTACTTC.

This clone was seen just once. The genes are TRBV10-1 and TRBJ1-1; 8 bases line up with TRBD1. V dropped 6 bases and J dropped 4; count of bases not matched to a gene: 4. The CDR3 has 13 residues. CDR1 is WNHNN, CDR2 SYGVQD, per germline (reference sequence). The CDR3 protein is CASSGQGITEAFF. The CDR3, as DNA: TGCGCCAGCAGCGGACAGGGTATCACTGAAGCTTTCTTT.

This sequence joins TRBV6-5 and TRBJ2-7; TRBD1 matches 9 bases. CDR3 length: 14 residues. V was pared by 4 bases and J by 5 bases, with 6 bases of the junction left unmatched. Germline values: CDR1 MNHEY, CDR2 SVGAGI. CDR3 residues: CASSFRDRVHEQYF. CDR3 in DNA: TGTGCCAGCAGTTTCCGGGACAGGGTCCACGAGCAGTACTTC.

A note on this clone: The junction does not match germline at one end; this may be a read error. The gene calls are TRBV28 and TRBJ2-5; 7 bases are a match to TRBD1. Germline CDR1 is MDHEN and CDR2 is SYDVKM. The CDR3 is made up of 10 amino acids. CDR3 sequence (DNA): TGTGCCAGCGCTGACAGGGTCCGGCACTTC. Amino acid sequence: CASADRVRHF.